The clone carrying this T cell receptor beta chain has more than one count but fewer than ten. This specimen belongs to a study of beta chain features in type 1 diabetes. The investigators reverse transcribed all of the isolated RNA, so they sequenced expressed TCRB transcripts. This table comes from immunoSEQ multiplex PCR, and its TCRdb copy is limited to in-frame clones, with some not included. This sample has 350,000 or so clones, with roughly 21% found just once. The CDR3 loop spans 13 amino acids. Trimming removed 4 bases at V and 0 bases at J, with 6 bases between. Looked up from germline, CDR1 is SGHAT and CDR2 is FQNNGV. Every sorted population was more than 95% pure.

Sequenced input: naive CD4+ T cells from blood. The chain employs TRBV11-2 and TRBJ1-2; no firm D call. The clonotype originates from a young woman in good health. The CDR3 here is CASSSQSNYGYTF. Written as DNA, the CDR3 is TGTGCCAGCAGCTCACAGTCTAACTATGGCTACACCTTC.